The next 8 T cell receptor beta chains were all read from a single sample in a study of vaccination effects on CD4 cells after COVID-19. Prior to sequencing, the ViraFEST assay stimulated PBMC with viral peptide pools, which expanded the antigen-specific CD4+ T cells. Cultured cells yielded isolated CD4+ T cells after 10 to 11 days. These TCRs are of unknown antigen specificity. Profiled with immunoSEQ multiplex PCR; TCRdb holds only in-frame clones, not every one. Found here are about 54,000 clones, over 80% of them singletons; the top ten hold about 2.3%. This material consisted of CD4+ T cells from PBMCs cultured with HCoV-229E spike peptides, taken before COVID-19 vaccination. Source of these receptors: a human donor who received a COVID-19 vaccine.

V usage is TRBV6-1 and J usage is TRBJ2-7; possibly TRBD2 for D (5 bases). The CDR3 totals 14 residues. Germline-derived CDR1 and CDR2 are MNHNS and SASEGT. V lost 2 bases, J lost 7 bases, and 15 bases lay in between. CDR3 nucleotides: TGTGCCAGCAGTGAACCTGGGAAGTCGGGAGAGCAGTACGTC. Translated: CASSEPGKSGEQYV.

The rearrangement links TRBV6-5 to TRBJ2-2; D may match TRBD1 or TRBD2 (5 bases each). Trimming removed 6 bases from V and 4 bases from J, with 12 bases in between. Germline CDR1 is MNHEY and CDR2 is SVGAGI. The CDR3 totals 14 residues. The CDR3 sequence: CASRRGAATGELFF. CDR3 nucleotide sequence: TGTGCCAGCAGACGGGGCGCCGCCACCGGGGAGCTGTTTTTT.

Notes on this clone: The DNA is omitted, as the CDR3 cannot be located on it reliably, and the CDR3 follows TCRdb's listing. This rearrangement joins TRBV12-2 to TRBJ1-1. TRBV12-2 is described as a pseudogene. The CDR3 is 16 residues long, ends included. The CDR3 region is CASRSLFGGGNTEAFF.

This chain links TRBV15 with TRBJ1-6; D unclear. V was shortened by 0 bases and J by 7 bases, with 7 bases between the two germline ends. Germline V gene sequence: CDR1 LNHNV, CDR2 YYDKDF (reference sequence). The CDR3 spans 14 residues. The CDR3 here is CATSREIGNSPLHF. The CDR3 DNA follows: TGTGCCACCAGCAGAGAAATAGGAAATTCACCCCTCCACTTT.

This rearrangement joins TRBV15 to TRBJ1-4, with D hard to call. Germline loops: CDR1 LNHNV, CDR2 YYDKDF (reference sequence). Trimming removed 3 bases from V and 1 base from J, with 21 bases in between. This CDR3 has 19 residues. CDR3 in DNA: TGTGCCACCAGCAGGCCACGGATGGCCCCGGCCGGAACTAATGAAAAACTGTTTTTT. Translation gives CATSRPRMAPAGTNEKLFF.

This clone is a singleton in its sample. The chain combines TRBV7-8 with TRBJ2-5; no definite D call. The V end was cut by 0 bases, the J end by 2 bases, with 13 bases between. The CDR3 has 16 amino acids. CDR1 and CDR2 (germline): SGHVS, FQNEAQ. The CDR3 here is CASSLASFASQETQYF. CDR3 nucleotide sequence: TGTGCCAGCAGCTTAGCTAGCTTTGCATCTCAAGAGACCCAGTACTTC.

The rearrangement links TRBV5-1 to TRBJ2-2; no clear D. CDR1 and CDR2 from the germline V gene are SGHRS and YFSETQ. V was pared by 4 bases and J by 3 bases, with 7 bases between. The CDR3 spans 13 residues. The CDR3 DNA reads as TGCGCCAGCAGCCGGCCGGACACCGGGGAGCTGTTTTTT. This codes for CASSRPDTGELFF.

The chain combines TRBV12-5 with TRBJ2-1; 7 bases are a match to TRBD1. The CDR3 spans 15 residues. V shed 1 base and J 0 bases; nucleotides not matched to a gene: 0. CDR1 is LGHNT, CDR2 FRNRAP, per germline. The DNA for the CDR3 is TGTGCTAGTGGTTTGGGACAGGGCTCCTACAATGAGCAGTTCTTC. It is translated as CASGLGQGSYNEQFF.